The rows below give T cell receptor beta chains drawn from one sample of a study of blood T cells in healthy people across ages. TCRdb recomputed calls from the 5' RACE reads with MiXCR, one row per CDR3 protein. The repertoire includes approximately 780,000 distinct CDR3 sequences, 25% to 30% of them detected once, and about 2.9% sits in the top ten. This sample was also put to use in a study of T cells of mothers and their children.

Sequencing was done on a sample of blood. The receptors derive from a boy aged 5-17 years in good health. CDR3s include the opening cysteine and the closing phenylalanine or tryptophan. D genes are given only for firm matches. Clone size appears in some rows only: once, few, many, or a class for an expanded clone.

clone_size j_call d_call cdr3_length v_call cdr3_nt cdr3_aa
many TRBJ2-5 . 13 TRBV12-3/TRBV12-4 TGTGCCAGCAGTTTCGAGTCCCAAGAGACCCAGTACTTC CASSFESQETQYF
. TRBJ2-7 . 13 TRBV14 TGTGCCAGCAGCCAATCCGGCCCAGCCGAGCAGTACTTC CASSQSGPAEQYF
few TRBJ1-1 . 14 TRBV12-3/TRBV12-4 TGTGCCAACAGTTCCCGGGGGGGGGTGGCTGAAGCTTTCTTT CANSSRGGVAEAFF
. TRBJ1-4 TRBD1 16 TRBV7-9 TGTGCCAGCAGCTCCCTCGGGACAGGGTGGAATGAAAAACTGTTTTTT CASSSLGTGWNEKLFF
few TRBJ1-4 . 16 TRBV9 TGTGCCAGCAGCGCGGCGGGGCTTGGGGGTAATGAAAAACTGTTTTTT CASSAAGLGGNEKLFF
. TRBJ2-5 TRBD1 14 TRBV12-3/TRBV12-4 TGTGCCAGCAGGCCGACAGGGGCCGGGGAGACCCAGTACTTC CASRPTGAGETQYF
few TRBJ1-4 . 14 TRBV27 TGTGCCAGCAGTTGGACAACAGGGAATGAAAAACTGTTTTTT CASSWTTGNEKLFF
. TRBJ2-5 TRBD2 15 TRBV7-2 TGTGCCAGCAGCTTGACTAGCGGGGTCTATGAGACCCAGTACTTC CASSLTSGVYETQYF
. TRBJ1-4 . 17 TRBV6-1 TGTGCCAGCAGTCCTCTGGCAGGGGACACGGGGAATGAAAAACTGTTTTTT CASSPLAGDTGNEKLFF
. TRBJ2-5 TRBD1 14 TRBV3-1 TGTGCCAGCAGCCCCCTGGACAGGGCGAAGACCCAGTACTTC CASSPLDRAKTQYF
few TRBJ1-4 TRBD1 15 TRBV7-2 TGTGCCAGCAGCCGAAACAGGGGGCCTAATGAAAAACTGTTTTTT CASSRNRGPNEKLFF
. TRBJ1-1 . 14 TRBV5-1 TGCGCCAGCAGCTTGGGCCGGGTCGACACTGAAGCTTTCTTT CASSLGRVDTEAFF